The TCR beta chain under discussion was sequenced for a study of cytomegalovirus exposure and HLA in healthy donors. Study background: It was reported in a later analysis that the 90 to 150 validation repertoires used the same platform as the roughly 670 first-cohort repertoires.

Some clones are missing from TCRdb's copy, which holds only in-frame ones; the method was immunoSEQ multiplex PCR. The table has about 84,000 clones, approximately 91% seen once. This CDR3 comprises 19 residues. Trimming took off 6 bases at V and 2 bases at J, with 27 bases between the two ends. Germline V lookup: CDR1 SNHLY, CDR2 FYNNEI. Study observations and caveats: The classifier reportedly diagnosed cytomegalovirus status with high specificity and sensitivity.

Notes on this clone: Its specificity is not known.

The TCR originated in a man aged 30 to 39 in good health and CMV-seronegative. Sample: PBMCs. The V call is TRBV2, the J call TRBJ2-3; the D gene is possibly TRBD2 (5 bases). In nucleotides, the CDR3 is TGTGCCAGCAGCGGGATGGATCCCTCCCGGGCGACGAACACAGATACGCAGTATTTT. This gives the protein CASSGMDPSRATNTDTQYF.